One and the same sample provided the 2 T cell receptor beta chains below, sequenced in a study of cytomegalovirus exposure and HLA in healthy donors. This PCR relied on a set of 60 Vbeta primers and 13 Jbeta primers. Data came from immunoSEQ multiplex PCR; TCRdb stores just in-frame clones and leaves some out. The sample lists roughly 120,000 clones; roughly 74% were seen once. Sequencing input: PBMCs. The receptors shown here come from a man aged 40-50 years in good health and CMV-seronegative.

Comment on this clone: Compared with germline, one end of the junction differs, possibly owing to a read error. The V and J genes are TRBV4-3 and TRBJ2-1; TRBD2 matches at 10 bases. The CDR3 consists of 16 residues. Germline CDR1 LGHNA, CDR2 YSLEER. Written as DNA, the CDR3 is TGCGCCAGCAGCCAAGATCTCATAGCGGGGGGCCTCCCTAGGGTCTTC. This gives the protein CASSQDLIAGGLPRVF.

V and J are TRBV6-1 and TRBJ1-6; D is undetermined. The CDR3 has 14 residues. Germline V gene data show CDR1 as MNHNS and CDR2 as SASEGT. V was pared by 4 bases and J by 4 bases, with 8 bases between. The CDR3 region is CASSGTVYNSPLHF. Written as DNA, the CDR3 is TGTGCCAGCAGTGGTACGGTGTATAATTCACCCCTCCACTTT.